The clone carrying this T cell receptor beta chain came up many times. Germline trimming cut 4 bases from V and 0 bases from J; bases unmatched to any gene: 4. The CDR3 spans 15 residues. Looked up from germline, CDR1 is SGHVS and CDR2 is FQNEAQ. The sample belongs to a study of HIV-infected patients and healthy controls. One entry per CDR3 protein, called by TCRdb with MiXCR from the 5' RACE reads. The top ten hold 1.4% to 1.5% of the sample, which has tens of thousands of distinct CDR3 sequences, under 25% seen once. The V and J genes are TRBV7-8 and TRBJ2-5; TRBD1 matches 8 bases. The sample consisted of CD4+ T cells from blood. The sequence was obtained from a human donor in good health. DNA of the CDR3: TGTGCCAGCAGCTCCTGGACAGGGTACCAAGAGACCCAGTACTTC. It translates to CASSSWTGYQETQYF.